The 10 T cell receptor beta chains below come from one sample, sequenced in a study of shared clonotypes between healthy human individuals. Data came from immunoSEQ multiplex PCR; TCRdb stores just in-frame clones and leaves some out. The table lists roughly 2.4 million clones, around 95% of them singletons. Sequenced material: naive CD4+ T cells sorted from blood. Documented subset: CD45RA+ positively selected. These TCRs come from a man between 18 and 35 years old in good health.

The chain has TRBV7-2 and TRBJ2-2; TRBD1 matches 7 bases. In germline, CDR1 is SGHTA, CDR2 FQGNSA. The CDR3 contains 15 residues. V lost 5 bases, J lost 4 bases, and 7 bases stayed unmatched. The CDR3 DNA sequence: TGTGCCAGCAGCGAACAGGGGTTGGGCACCGGGGAGCTGTTTTTT. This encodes CASSEQGLGTGELFF.

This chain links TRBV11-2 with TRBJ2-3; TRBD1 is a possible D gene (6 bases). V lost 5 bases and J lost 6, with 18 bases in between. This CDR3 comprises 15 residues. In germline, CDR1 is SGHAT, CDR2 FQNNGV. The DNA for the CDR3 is TGTGCCAGCAGCCCGGGTTTCAGGGGCGGGGATACGCAGTATTTT. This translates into CASSPGFRGGDTQYF.

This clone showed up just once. As DNA, the CDR3 is TGCGCCAGCAGATTTGCAGGAGCCTACAATGAGCAGTTCTTC. Protein: CASRFAGAYNEQFF. The rearrangement joins TRBV10-1 to TRBJ2-1; the D is unclear. Trimming stripped 6 bases from V and 2 bases from J, with 11 bases between. CDR1 and CDR2 (germline): WNHNN, SYGVQD (reference sequence). There are 14 residues in the CDR3.

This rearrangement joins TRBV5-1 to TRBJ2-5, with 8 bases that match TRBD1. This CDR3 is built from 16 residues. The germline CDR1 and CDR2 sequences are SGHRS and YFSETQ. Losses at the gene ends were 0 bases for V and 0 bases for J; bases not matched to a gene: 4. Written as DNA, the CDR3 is TGCGCCAGCAGCTTGGTGACAGGGGAGTACCAAGAGACCCAGTACTTC. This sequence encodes CASSLVTGEYQETQYF. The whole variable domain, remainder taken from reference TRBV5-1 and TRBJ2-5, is KAGVTQTPRYLIKTRGQQVTLSCSPISGHRSVSWYQQTPGQGLQFLFEYFSETQRNKGNFPGRFSGRQFSNSRSEMNVSTLELGDSALYLCASSLVTGEYQETQYFGPGTRLLVL.

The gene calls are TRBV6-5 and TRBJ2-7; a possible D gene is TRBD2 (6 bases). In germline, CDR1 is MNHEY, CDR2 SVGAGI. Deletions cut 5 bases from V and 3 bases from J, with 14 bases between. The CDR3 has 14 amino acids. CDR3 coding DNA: TGTGCCAGCAGTACCGGAGGAGGGTACTACGAGCAGTACTTC. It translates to CASSTGGGYYEQYF.

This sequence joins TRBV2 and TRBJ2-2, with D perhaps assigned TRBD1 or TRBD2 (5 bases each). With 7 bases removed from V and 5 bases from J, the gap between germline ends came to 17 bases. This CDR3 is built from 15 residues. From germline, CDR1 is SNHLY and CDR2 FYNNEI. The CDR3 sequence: CASNAIRGGTGELFF. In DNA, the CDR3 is TGTGCCAGCAACGCCATAAGGGGCGGGACCGGGGAGCTGTTTTTT.

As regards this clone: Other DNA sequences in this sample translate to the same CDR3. CDR3 residues: CASSQASGSYNEQFF. CDR3 nucleotide sequence: TGTGCCAGCAGCCAGGCTAGCGGGAGCTACAATGAGCAGTTCTTC. This chain connects TRBV7-2 to TRBJ2-1, with 10 bases identical to TRBD2. Germline V gives CDR1 SGHTA, CDR2 FQGNSA. This CDR3 comprises 15 residues. The J segment lost 3 bases and the V segment lost 5 bases, leaving 4 bases of the junction unmatched.

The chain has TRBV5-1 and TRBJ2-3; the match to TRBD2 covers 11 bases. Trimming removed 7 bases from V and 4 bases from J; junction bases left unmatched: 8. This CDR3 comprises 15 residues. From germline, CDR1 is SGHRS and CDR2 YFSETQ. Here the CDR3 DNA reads TGCGCCAGCGGAATTAGCGGGGGGGCCGCAGATACGCAGTATTTT. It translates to CASGISGGAADTQYF.

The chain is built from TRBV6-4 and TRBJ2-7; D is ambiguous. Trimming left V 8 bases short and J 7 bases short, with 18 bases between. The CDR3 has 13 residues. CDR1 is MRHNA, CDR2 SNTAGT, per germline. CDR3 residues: CASSVNLDGEQYF. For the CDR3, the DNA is TGTGCCAGCTCAGTGAACTTGGATGGTGAGCAGTACTTC.

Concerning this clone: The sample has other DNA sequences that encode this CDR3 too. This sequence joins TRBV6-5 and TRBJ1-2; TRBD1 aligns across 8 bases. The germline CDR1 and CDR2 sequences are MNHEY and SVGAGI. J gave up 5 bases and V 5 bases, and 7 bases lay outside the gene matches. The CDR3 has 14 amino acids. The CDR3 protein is CASSRDRGVYGYTF. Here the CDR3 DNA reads TGTGCCAGCAGTCGCGACAGGGGAGTTTATGGCTACACCTTC.